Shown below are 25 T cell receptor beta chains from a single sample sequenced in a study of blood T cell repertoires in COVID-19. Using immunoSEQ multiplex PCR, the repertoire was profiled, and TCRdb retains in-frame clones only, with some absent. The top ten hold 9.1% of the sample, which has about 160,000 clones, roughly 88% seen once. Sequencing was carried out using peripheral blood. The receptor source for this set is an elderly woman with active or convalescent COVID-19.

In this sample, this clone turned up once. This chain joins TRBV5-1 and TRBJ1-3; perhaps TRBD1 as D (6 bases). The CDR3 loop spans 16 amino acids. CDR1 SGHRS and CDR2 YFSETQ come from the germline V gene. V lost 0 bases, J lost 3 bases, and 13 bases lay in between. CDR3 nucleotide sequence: TGCGCCAGCAGCTTGGCCGTCGGGGGGCTTGGAAACACCATATATTTT. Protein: CASSLAVGGLGNTIYF. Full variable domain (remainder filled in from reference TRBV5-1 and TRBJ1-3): KAGVTQTPRYLIKTRGQQVTLSCSPISGHRSVSWYQQTPGQGLQFLFEYFSETQRNKGNFPGRFSGRQFSNSRSEMNVSTLELGDSALYLCASSLAVGGLGNTIYFGEGSWLTVV.

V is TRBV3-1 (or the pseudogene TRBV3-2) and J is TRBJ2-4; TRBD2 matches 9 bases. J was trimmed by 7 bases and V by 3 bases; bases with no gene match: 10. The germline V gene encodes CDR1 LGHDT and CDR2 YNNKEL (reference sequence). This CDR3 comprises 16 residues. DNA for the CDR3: TGTGCCAGCAGCCACCAAAAGGGTAGCGGGGGTAACATTCAGTACTTC. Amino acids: CASSHQKGSGGNIQYF.

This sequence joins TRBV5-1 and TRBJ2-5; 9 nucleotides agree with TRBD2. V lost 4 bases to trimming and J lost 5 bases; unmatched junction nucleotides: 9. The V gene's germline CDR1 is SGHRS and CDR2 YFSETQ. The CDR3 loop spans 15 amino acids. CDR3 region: CASSLAGGPSETQYF. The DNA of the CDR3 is TGCGCCAGCAGCCTGGCGGGGGGGCCTTCGGAGACCCAGTACTTC.

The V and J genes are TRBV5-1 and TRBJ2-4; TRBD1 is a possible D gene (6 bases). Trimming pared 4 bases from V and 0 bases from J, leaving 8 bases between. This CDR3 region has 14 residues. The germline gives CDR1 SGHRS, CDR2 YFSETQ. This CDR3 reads CASSEGGAKNIQYF. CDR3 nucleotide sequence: TGCGCCAGCAGCGAAGGGGGAGCCAAAAACATTCAGTACTTC.

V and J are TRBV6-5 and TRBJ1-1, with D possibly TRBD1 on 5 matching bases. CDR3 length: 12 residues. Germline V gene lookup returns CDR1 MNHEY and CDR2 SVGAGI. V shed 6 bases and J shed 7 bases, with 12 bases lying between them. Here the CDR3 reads CASRGEGIEAFF. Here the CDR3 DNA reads TGTGCCAGCAGAGGGGAGGGGATTGAAGCTTTCTTT.

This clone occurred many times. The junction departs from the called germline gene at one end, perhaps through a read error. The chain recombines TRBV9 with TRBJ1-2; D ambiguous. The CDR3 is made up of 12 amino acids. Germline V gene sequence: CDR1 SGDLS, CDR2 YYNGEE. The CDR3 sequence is CASRSEQLGYTF. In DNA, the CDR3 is TGTGCGAGCAGGTCGGAACAGTTAGGCTACACCTTC.

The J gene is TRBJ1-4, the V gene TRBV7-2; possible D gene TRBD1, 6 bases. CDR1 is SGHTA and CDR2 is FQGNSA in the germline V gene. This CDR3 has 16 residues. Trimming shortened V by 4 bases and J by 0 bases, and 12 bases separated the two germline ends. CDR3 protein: CASSSRQVPTNEKLFF. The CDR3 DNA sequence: TGTGCCAGCAGCTCAAGACAGGTTCCAACTAATGAAAAACTGTTTTTT.

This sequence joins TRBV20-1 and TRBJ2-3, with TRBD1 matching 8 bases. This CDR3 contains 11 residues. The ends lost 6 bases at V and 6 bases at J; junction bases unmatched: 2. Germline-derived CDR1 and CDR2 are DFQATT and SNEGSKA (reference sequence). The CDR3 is CSARQGDTQYF. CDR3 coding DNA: TGCAGTGCAAGACAGGGGGATACGCAGTATTTT.

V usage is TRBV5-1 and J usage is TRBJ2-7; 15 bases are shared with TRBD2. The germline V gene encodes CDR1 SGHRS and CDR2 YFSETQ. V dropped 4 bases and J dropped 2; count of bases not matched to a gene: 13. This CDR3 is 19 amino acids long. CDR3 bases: TGCGCCAGCAGCCTCTGGGCGGGACTAGCGGGGGGCCAAACCTACGAGCAGTACTTC. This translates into CASSLWAGLAGGQTYEQYF.

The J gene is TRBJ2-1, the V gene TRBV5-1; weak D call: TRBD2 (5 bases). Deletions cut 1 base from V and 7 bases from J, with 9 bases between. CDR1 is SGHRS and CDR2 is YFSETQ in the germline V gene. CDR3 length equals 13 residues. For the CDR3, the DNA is TGCGCCAGCAGCTTGTCCTCGGGAAATGAGCAGTTCTTC. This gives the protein CASSLSSGNEQFF.

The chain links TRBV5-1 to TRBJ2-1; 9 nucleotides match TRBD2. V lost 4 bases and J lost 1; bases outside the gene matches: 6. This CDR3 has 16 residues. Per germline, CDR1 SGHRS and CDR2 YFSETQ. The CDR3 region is CASSAGSGGSYNEQFF. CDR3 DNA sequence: TGCGCCAGCAGCGCCGGTAGCGGGGGATCCTACAATGAGCAGTTCTTC.

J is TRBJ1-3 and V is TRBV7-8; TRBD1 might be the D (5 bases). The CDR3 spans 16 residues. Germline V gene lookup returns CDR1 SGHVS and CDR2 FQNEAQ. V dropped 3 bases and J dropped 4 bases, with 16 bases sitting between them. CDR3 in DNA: TGTGCCAGCAGCTTGGGGTTTTCGGGGGTAGGAAACACCATATATTTT. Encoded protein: CASSLGFSGVGNTIYF.

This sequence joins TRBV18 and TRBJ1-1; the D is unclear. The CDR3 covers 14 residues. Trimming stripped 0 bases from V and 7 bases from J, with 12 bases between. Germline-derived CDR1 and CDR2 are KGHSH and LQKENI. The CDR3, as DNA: TGTGCCAGCTCACCACCGGCCGGGATAGTTGAAGCTTTCTTT. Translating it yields CASSPPAGIVEAFF.

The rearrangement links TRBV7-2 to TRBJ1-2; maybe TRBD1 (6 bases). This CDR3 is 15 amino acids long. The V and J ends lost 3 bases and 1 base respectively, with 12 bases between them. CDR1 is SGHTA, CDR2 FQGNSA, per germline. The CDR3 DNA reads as TGTGCCAGCAGCTTTACGACAGGCGTTAACTATGGCTACACCTTC. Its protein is CASSFTTGVNYGYTF.

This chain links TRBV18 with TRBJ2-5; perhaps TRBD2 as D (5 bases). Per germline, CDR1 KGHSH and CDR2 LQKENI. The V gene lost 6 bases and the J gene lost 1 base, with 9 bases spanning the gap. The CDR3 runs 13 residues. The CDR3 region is CASSGNSQETQYF. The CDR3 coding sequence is TGTGCCAGCTCCGGGAACAGCCAAGAGACCCAGTACTTC.

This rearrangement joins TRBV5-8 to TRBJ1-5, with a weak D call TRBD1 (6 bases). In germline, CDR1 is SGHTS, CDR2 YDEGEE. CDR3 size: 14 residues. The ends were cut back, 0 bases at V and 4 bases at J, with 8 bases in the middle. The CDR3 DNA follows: TGTGCCAGCAGCTTGGGACAGGAGAATCAGCCCCAGCATTTT. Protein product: CASSLGQENQPQHF.

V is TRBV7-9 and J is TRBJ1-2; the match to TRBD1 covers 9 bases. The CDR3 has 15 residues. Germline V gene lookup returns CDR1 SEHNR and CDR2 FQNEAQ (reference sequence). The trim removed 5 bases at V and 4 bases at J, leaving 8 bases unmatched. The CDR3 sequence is CASSPPGQGGYGYTF. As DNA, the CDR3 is TGTGCCAGCAGCCCACCGGGACAGGGAGGCTATGGCTACACCTTC. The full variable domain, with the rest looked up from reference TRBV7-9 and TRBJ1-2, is DTGVSQNPRHKITKRGQNVTFRCDPISEHNRLYWYRQTLGQGPEFLTYFQNEAQLEKSRLLSDRFSAERPKGSFSTLEIQRTEQGDSAMYLCASSPPGQGGYGYTFGSGTRLTVV.

DNA for the CDR3: TGTGCCAGCAGCAAACGACAGGGGCAGTACGAGCAGTACTTC. As protein: CASSKRQGQYEQYF. The chain recombines TRBV5-8 with TRBJ2-7; 8 bases are shared with TRBD1. The CDR3 is 14 amino acids. The junction had 7 bases not matched to a gene; V was cut back by 4 bases and J by 4 bases. CDR1 is SGHTS, CDR2 YDEGEE, per germline.

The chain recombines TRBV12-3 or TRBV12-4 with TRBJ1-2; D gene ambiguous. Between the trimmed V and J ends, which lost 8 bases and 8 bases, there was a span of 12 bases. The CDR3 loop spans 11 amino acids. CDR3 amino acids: CASLRAGGYTF. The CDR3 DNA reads TGTGCCAGCCTCCGAGCAGGAGGCTACACCTTC.

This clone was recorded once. CDR3 loop: CASSPRTGADEAFF. DNA for the CDR3: TGTGCCAGCTCACCAAGGACAGGGGCCGATGAAGCTTTCTTT. The V and J genes are TRBV18 and TRBJ1-1; TRBD1 agrees at 9 bases. With V trimmed by 2 bases and J by 7 bases, 5 bases remained unmatched. The CDR3 length is 14 residues. Germline V gene sequence: CDR1 KGHSH, CDR2 LQKENI.

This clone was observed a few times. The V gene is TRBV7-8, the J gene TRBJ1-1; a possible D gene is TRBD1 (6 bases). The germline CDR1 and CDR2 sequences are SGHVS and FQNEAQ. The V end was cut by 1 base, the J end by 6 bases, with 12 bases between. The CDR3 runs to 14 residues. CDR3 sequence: CASSLVAGDAEAFF. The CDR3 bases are TGTGCCAGCAGCTTAGTAGCAGGGGACGCTGAAGCTTTCTTT.

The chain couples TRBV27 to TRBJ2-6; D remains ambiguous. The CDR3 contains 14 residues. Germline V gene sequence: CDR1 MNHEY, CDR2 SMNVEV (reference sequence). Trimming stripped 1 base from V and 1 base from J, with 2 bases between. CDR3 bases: TGTGCCAGCAGTTTATTATCTGGGGCCAACGTCCTGACTTTC. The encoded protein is CASSLLSGANVLTF. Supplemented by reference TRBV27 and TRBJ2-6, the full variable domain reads EAQVTQNPRYLITVTGKKLTVTCSQNMNHEYMSWYRQDPGLGLRQIYYSMNVEVTDKGDVPEGYKVSRKEKRNFPLILESPSPNQTSLYFCASSLLSGANVLTFGAGSRLTVL.

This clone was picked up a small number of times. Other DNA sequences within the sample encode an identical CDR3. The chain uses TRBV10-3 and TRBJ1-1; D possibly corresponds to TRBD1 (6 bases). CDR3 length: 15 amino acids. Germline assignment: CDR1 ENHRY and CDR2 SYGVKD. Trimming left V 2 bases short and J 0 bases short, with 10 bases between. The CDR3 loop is CAISEGQTLNTEAFF. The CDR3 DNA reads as TGTGCCATCAGTGAGGGACAGACCCTGAACACTGAAGCTTTCTTT.

CDR3 in amino acids: CASSSRQGSETQYF. For the CDR3, the DNA is TGCGCCAGCAGCTCCCGACAGGGTTCAGAGACCCAGTACTTC. The chain carries TRBV5-1 and TRBJ2-5; 7 bases line up with TRBD1. V dropped 3 bases and J dropped 4; count of bases not matched to a gene: 6. The CDR3 extends over 14 amino acids. Germline values: CDR1 SGHRS, CDR2 YFSETQ.

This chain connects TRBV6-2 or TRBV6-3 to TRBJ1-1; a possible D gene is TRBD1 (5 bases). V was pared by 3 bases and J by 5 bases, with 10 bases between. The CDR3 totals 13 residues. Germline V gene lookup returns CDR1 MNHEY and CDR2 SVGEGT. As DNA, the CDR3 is TGTGCCAGCAGTTATCTTGGGGGGACTGAAGCTTTCTTT. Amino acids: CASSYLGGTEAFF.